The next 8 T cell receptor beta chains were all read from a single sample in a study of OX40 agonist ivuxolimab in advanced cancers. The protocol used for the library was the immunoSEQ multiplex PCR assay. The source is immuneACCESS, and TCRdb retained only in-frame sequences with V and J called. Part of the clones is not carried over; for the studies checked, unresolved V genes explain less than half of this, and the remainder is unexplained. The sample profile shows over 35,000 clones; around 83% of them were found once. The ten largest clones represent around 17% of the sample. The input for sequencing was CD4+ or CD8+ T cells sorted from blood, taken in a trial of the OX40 agonist ivuxolimab. The receptors were gathered from an adult with an advanced solid tumor such as melanoma, head and neck, liver or kidney cancer.

V usage is TRBV5-4 and J usage is TRBJ2-7; D not resolved. Germline-derived CDR1 and CDR2 are SGHNT and YYREEE (reference sequence). There are 13 residues in the CDR3. Trimming pared 0 bases from V and 6 bases from J, leaving 10 bases between. The CDR3 spells CASSLVGSREQYF. The CDR3 bases are TGTGCCAGCAGCTTGGTGGGGTCGCGCGAGCAGTACTTC.

The J gene is TRBJ1-4, the V gene TRBV18, with D uncertain. Germline V lookup: CDR1 KGHSH, CDR2 LQKENI. Trimming stripped 1 base from V and 5 bases from J, with 5 bases between. The CDR3 sequence is 13 residues long. The CDR3 loop is CASSPRQNEKLFF. The CDR3 DNA reads as TGTGCCAGCTCACCACGGCAAAATGAAAAACTGTTTTTT. Looking up the rest from reference TRBV18 and TRBJ1-4 gives the full variable domain: NAGVMQNPRHLVRRRGQEARLRCSPMKGHSHVYWYRQLPEEGLKFMVYLQKENIIDESGMPKERFSAEFPKEGPSILRIQQVVRGDSAAYFCASSPRQNEKLFFGSGTQLSVL.

This clone has only a few counts. The chain has TRBV7-2 and TRBJ1-4; 12 bases fit TRBD1. Losses at the gene ends were 1 base for V and 8 bases for J; bases not matched to a gene: 11. Germline values: CDR1 SGHTA, CDR2 FQGNSA. The CDR3 sequence is 18 residues long. CDR3 loop: CASSLEGQGAPYWEKLFF. The DNA for the CDR3 is TGTGCCAGCAGCTTAGAGGGACAGGGGGCTCCGTATTGGGAAAAACTGTTTTTT.

The chain combines TRBV5-1 with TRBJ1-4, with TRBD1 matching 7 bases. The CDR3 has 15 residues. Trimming removed 4 bases from V and 10 bases from J; junction bases left unmatched: 13. Germline CDR1 SGHRS, CDR2 YFSETQ. In DNA, the CDR3 is TGCGCCAGCAGCCTGGCCCAAGGGGGCGGCGGAAAACTGTTTTTT. Its translation is CASSLAQGGGGKLFF.

The CDR3 DNA reads as TGTGCCAGCAGTTACATGTTTGGCTACACCTTC. Protein sequence: CASSYMFGYTF. The genes are TRBV6-6 and TRBJ1-2; D remains unclear. The CDR3 has 11 amino acids. Trimming shortened V by 2 bases and J by 7 bases, and 5 bases separated the two germline ends. Germline CDR1 and CDR2: MNHNY and SVGAGI (reference sequence).

The V call is TRBV9, the J call TRBJ2-3; D possibly matches TRBD1 or TRBD2 (5 bases each). CDR1 SGDLS and CDR2 YYNGEE come from the germline V gene. The CDR3 runs 15 residues. V was shortened by 3 bases and J by 2 bases, with 13 bases between the two germline ends. The CDR3 spells CASSGRDLITDTQYF. In nucleotides, the CDR3 is TGTGCCAGCAGCGGTAGGGACCTCATCACAGATACGCAGTATTTT.

The V gene is TRBV29-1, the J gene TRBJ2-7, with D tentatively TRBD1 (6 bases). The germline V gene has CDR1 SQVTM and CDR2 ANQGSEA. Trimming cost V 0 bases and J 0 bases, with 12 bases left between them. CDR3 length: 15 amino acids. Here the CDR3 DNA reads TGCAGCGTTGAAGAGGGCAGGGGAAGCTCCTACGAGCAGTACTTC. Translating gives CSVEEGRGSSYEQYF.

This sequence joins TRBV4-3 and TRBJ1-5; D ambiguous. Trimming pared 0 bases from V and 0 bases from J, leaving 9 bases between. This CDR3 is 16 amino acids long. CDR1 is LGHNA, CDR2 YSLEER, per germline. CDR3 sequence reads: CASSQDSGYSNQPQHF. The CDR3 DNA is TGCGCCAGCAGCCAAGACTCGGGGTATAGCAATCAGCCCCAGCATTTT.